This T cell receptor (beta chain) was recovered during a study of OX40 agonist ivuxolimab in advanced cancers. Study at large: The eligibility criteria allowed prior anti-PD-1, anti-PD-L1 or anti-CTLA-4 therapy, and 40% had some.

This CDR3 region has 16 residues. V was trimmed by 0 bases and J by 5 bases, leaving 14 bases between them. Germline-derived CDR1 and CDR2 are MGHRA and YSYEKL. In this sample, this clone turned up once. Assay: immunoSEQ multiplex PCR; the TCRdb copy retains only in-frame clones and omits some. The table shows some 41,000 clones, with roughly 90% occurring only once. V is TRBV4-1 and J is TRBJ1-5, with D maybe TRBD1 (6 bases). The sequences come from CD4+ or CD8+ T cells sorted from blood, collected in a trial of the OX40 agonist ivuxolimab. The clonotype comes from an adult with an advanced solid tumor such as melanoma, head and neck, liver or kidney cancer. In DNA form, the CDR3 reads TGCGCCAGCAGCCAAGATCCGGGGGCCCGGGATCAGCCCCAGCATTTT. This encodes CASSQDPGARDQPQHF.